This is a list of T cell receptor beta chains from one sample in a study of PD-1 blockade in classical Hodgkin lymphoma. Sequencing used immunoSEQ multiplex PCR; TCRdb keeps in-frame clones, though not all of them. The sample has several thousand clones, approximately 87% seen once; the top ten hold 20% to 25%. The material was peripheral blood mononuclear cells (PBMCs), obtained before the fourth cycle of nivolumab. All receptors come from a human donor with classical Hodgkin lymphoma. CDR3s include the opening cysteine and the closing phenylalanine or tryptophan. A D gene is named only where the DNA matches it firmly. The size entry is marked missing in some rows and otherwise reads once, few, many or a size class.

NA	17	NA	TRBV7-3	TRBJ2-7	TGTGCCAGCAGCTTCGCCTACGGGCAGGGGAGCTCCTACGAGCAGTACTTC	CASSFAYGQGSSYEQYF
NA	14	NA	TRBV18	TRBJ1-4	TGTGCCAGCTCACCACGGGGAAGCAACGAAAAACTGTTTTTT	CASSPRGSNEKLFF
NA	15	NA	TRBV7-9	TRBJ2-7	TGTGCCAGCGTTATACGACAGGATAGCCTCTACGAGCAGTACTTC	CASVIRQDSLYEQYF
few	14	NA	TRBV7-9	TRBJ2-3	TGTGCCAGCAGCTTAGTTGACTACCCAGCCACGCAGTATTTT	CASSLVDYPATQYF
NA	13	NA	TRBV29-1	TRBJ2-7	TGCAGCGTTGATAACGGGGACTCCTACGAGCAGTACTTC	CSVDNGDSYEQYF
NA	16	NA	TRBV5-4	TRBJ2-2	TGTGCCAGCAGCTTGTTCCTGGCCTCGAACACCGGGGAGCTGTTTTTT	CASSLFLASNTGELFF
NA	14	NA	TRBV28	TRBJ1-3	TGTGCCAGCAGTTTAGGTACGGTTGGAAACACCATATATTTT	CASSLGTVGNTIYF
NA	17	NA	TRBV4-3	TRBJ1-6	TGCGCCAGCAGCCAAGTTTTGGGGCAGGGTGCGAATTCACCCCTCCACTTT	CASSQVLGQGANSPLHF
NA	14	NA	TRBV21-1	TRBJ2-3	TGTGCCAGCAGCAAAGTGAACGGCACAGATACGCAGTATTTT	CASSKVNGTDTQYF
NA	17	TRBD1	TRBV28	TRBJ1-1	TGTGCCAGCAGTTTATTGATAGGCAGGGGGCGGAACACTGAAGCTTTCTTT	CASSLLIGRGRNTEAFF
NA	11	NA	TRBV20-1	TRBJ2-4	TGCAGTGCTAGACATGTCGGCATTCAGTACTTC	CSARHVGIQYF
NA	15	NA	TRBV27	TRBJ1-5	TGTGCCAGCAGTTCGGGACCTCGTAGGGATCAGCCCCAGCATTTT	CASSSGPRRDQPQHF
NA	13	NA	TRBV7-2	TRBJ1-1	TGTGCCAGCAGCTTCGGGCAGCTCACTGAAGCTTTCTTT	CASSFGQLTEAFF
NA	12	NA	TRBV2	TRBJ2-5	TGTGCCAGCAGTGAAGAAGAGGGGAGCCGGTACTTC	CASSEEEGSRYF
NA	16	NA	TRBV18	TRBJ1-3	TGTGCCAGCTCACCCCGGAATTCAGGGAATGGAAACACCATATATTTT	CASSPRNSGNGNTIYF
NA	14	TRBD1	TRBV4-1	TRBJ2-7	TGCGCCAGCAGCATTCGACAGGGCCCCAACGAGCAGTACTTC	CASSIRQGPNEQYF
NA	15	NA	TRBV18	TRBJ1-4	TGTGCCAGCTCACCAATACGTGCAACTAATGAAAAACTGTTTTTT	CASSPIRATNEKLFF
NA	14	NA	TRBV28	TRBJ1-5	TGTGCCAGCAGTCCTGAAATAGGAAATCAGCCCCAGCATTTT	CASSPEIGNQPQHF
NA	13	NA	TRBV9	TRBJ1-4	TGTGCCAGCAGCGTAGACCTTAATGAAAAACTGTTTTTT	CASSVDLNEKLFF
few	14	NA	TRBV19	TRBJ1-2	TGTGCCAGTAGTATAGCCGGGGGCAACTATGGCTACACCTTC	CASSIAGGNYGYTF
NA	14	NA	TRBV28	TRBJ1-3	TGTGCCAGCAGTTTAAAGGTTTTTGGAAACACCATATATTTT	CASSLKVFGNTIYF
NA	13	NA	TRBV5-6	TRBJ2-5	TGTGCCAGCAGCTTGGTCGCCTCAGAGACCCAGTACTTC	CASSLVASETQYF
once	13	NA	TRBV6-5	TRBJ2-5	TGTGCCAGCAGTTATACACCCCCGGAGACCCAGTACTTC	CASSYTPPETQYF
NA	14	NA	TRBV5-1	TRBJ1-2	TGCGCCAGCAGCCCGACGGTTGTAAACTATGGCTACACCTTC	CASSPTVVNYGYTF
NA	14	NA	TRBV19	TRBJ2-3	TGTGCCAGTAGTTCGCAGGGGGGTCAGGATACGCAGTATTTT	CASSSQGGQDTQYF
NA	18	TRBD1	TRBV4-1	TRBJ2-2	TGCGCCAGCAGCCAAGAAGAGACAGGGGAGTTTTTGACCGGGGAGCTGTTTTTT	CASSQEETGEFLTGELFF
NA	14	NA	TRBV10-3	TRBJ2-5	TGTGCCACCAGGGACCGGACAGACCAAGAGACCCAGTACTTC	CATRDRTDQETQYF
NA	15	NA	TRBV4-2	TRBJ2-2	TGTGCCAGCAGCCAAAGGCCTAGCTCCACCGGGGAGCTGTTTTTT	CASSQRPSSTGELFF
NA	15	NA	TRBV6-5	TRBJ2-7	TGTGCCAGCAGTTACTCGATTCGGGGCCCATACGAGCAGTACTTC	CASSYSIRGPYEQYF
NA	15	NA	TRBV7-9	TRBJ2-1	TGTGCCAGCAGCTCTGGGATGTGGGCCGGCAATGAGCAGTTCTTC	CASSSGMWAGNEQFF
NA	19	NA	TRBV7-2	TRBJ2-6	TGTGCCAGCAGCTCGCTACGGGCCCTGGGCGGGCTCGGGGCCAACGTCCTGACTTTC	CASSSLRALGGLGANVLTF
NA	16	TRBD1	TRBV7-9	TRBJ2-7	TGTGCCAGCAGCACCCTACCCGGGACAGATTCCTACGAGCAGTACTTC	CASSTLPGTDSYEQYF
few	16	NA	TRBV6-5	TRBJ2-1	TGTGCCAGCAGTTATAATAGGGTTCTCTGGGGTAATGAGCAGTTCTTC	CASSYNRVLWGNEQFF
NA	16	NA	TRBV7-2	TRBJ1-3	TGTGCCAGCAGCTCCTACAGGTCTAGCTCTGGAAACACCATATATTTT	CASSSYRSSSGNTIYF
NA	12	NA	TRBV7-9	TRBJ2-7	TGTGCCAGCAGCTTAGGTACCAACGAGCAGTACTTC	CASSLGTNEQYF
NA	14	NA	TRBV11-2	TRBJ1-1	TGTGCCAGCAGCTTAGGCAGGGTCAGCACTGAAGCTTTCTTT	CASSLGRVSTEAFF
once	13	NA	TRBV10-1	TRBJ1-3	TGCGCCAGCAGTGGGGGATCTGGAAACACCATATATTTT	CASSGGSGNTIYF